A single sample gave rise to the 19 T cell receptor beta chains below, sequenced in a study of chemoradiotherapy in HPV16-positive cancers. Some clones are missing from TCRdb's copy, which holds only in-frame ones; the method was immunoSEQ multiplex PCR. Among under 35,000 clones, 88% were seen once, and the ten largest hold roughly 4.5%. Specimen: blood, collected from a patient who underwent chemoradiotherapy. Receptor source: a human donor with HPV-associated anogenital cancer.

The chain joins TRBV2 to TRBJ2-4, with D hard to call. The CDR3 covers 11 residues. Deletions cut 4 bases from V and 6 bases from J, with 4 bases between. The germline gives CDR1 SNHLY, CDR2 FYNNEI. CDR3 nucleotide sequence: TGTGCCAGCAGTGTCTTAAACATTCAGTACTTC. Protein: CASSVLNIQYF.

The DNA for the CDR3 is TGTGCCAGCAGCATAGGGACCATCACCTACGAGCAGTACTTC. Translated: CASSIGTITYEQYF. The chain has TRBV11-2 and TRBJ2-7; possibly TRBD1 or TRBD2 for D (5 bases each). The CDR3 totals 14 residues. Trimming cost V 5 bases and J 2 bases, with 13 bases left between them. Germline CDR1 and CDR2: SGHAT and FQNNGV. Full variable domain (outside the CDR3, taken from reference TRBV11-2 and TRBJ2-7): EAGVAQSPRYKIIEKRQSVAFWCNPISGHATLYWYQQILGQGPKLLIQFQNNGVVDDSQLPKDRFSAERLKGVDSTLKIQPAKLEDSAVYLCASSIGTITYEQYFGPGTRLTVT.

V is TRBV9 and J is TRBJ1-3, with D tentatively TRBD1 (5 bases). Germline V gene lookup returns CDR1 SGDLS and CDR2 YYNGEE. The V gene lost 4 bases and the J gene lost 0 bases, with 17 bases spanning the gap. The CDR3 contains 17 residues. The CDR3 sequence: CASSPRLQDSSGNTIYF. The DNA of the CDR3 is TGTGCCAGCAGCCCTCGCTTACAGGACTCCTCTGGAAACACCATATATTTT.

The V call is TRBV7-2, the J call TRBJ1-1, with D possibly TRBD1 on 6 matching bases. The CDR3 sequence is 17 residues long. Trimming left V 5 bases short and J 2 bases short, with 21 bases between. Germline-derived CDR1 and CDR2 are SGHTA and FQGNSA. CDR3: CASSLTGMGGPNTEAFF. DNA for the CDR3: TGTGCCAGCAGCCTAACAGGGATGGGGGGACCTAACACTGAAGCTTTCTTT.

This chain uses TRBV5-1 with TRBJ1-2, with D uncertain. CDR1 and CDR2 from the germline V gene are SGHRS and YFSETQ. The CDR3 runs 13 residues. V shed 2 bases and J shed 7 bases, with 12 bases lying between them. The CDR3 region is CASSFGRAAGYTF. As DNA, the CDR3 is TGCGCCAGCAGCTTTGGACGGGCGGCTGGCTACACCTTC.

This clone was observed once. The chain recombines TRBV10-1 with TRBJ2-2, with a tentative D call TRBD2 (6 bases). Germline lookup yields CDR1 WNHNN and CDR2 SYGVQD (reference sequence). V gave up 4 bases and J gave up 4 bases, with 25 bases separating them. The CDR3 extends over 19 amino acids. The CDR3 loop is CASSGGPVGLAKGTGELFF. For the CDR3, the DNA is TGCGCCAGCAGTGGGGGCCCGGTAGGTCTAGCGAAAGGCACCGGGGAGCTGTTTTTT.

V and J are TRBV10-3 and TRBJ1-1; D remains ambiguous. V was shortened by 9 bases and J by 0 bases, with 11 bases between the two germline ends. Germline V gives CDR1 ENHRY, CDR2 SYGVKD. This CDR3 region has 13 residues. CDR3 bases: TGTGCCATTCGGCCAGTGATGAACACTGAAGCTTTCTTT. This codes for CAIRPVMNTEAFF.

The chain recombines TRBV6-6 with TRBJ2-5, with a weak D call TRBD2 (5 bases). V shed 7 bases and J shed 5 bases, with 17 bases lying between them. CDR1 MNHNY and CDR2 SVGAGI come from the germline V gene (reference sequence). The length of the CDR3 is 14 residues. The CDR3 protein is CASITGVGVETQYF. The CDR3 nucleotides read TGTGCCAGCATCACCGGGGTTGGAGTGGAGACCCAGTACTTC.

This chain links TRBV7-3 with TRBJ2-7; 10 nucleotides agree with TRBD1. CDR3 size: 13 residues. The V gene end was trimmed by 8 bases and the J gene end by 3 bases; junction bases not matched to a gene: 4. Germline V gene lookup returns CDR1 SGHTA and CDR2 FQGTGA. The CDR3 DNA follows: TGTGCCAGCTCGTGGGACAGGGGCTACGAGCAGTACTTC. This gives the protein CASSWDRGYEQYF.

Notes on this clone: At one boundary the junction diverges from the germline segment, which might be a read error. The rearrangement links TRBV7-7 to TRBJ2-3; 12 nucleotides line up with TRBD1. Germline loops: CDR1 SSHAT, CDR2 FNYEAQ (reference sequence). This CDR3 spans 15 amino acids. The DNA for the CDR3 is TGTGCTAGCAGCCCGGGACAGGGGGCTGTAGATACGCAGTATTTT. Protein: CASSPGQGAVDTQYF.

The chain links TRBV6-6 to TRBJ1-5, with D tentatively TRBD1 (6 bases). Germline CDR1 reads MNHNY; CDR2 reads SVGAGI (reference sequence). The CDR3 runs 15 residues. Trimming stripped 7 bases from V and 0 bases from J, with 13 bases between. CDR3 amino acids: CASISGQYSNQPQHF. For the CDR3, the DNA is TGTGCCAGCATTTCCGGACAGTATAGCAATCAGCCCCAGCATTTT.

The CDR3 is CASKGGLNTGELFF. Here the CDR3 DNA reads TGTGCCAGCAAAGGAGGGTTGAACACCGGGGAGCTGTTTTTT. The gene calls are TRBV7-9 and TRBJ2-2, with D tentatively TRBD2 (6 bases). CDR3 length: 14 residues. CDR1 and CDR2 from the germline V gene are SEHNR and FQNEAQ (reference sequence). V lost 7 bases and J lost 1, with 10 bases in between.

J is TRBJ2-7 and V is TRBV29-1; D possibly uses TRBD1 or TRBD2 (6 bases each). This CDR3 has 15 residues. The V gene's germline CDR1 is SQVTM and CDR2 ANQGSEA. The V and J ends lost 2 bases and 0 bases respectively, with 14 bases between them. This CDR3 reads CSVEKGGGGSYEQYF. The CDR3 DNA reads TGCAGCGTTGAAAAGGGGGGAGGAGGCTCCTACGAGCAGTACTTC.

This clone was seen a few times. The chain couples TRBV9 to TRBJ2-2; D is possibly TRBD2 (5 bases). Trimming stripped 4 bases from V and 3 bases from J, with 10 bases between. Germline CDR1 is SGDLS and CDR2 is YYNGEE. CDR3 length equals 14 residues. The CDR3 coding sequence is TGTGCCAGCAGCCCCACCGGGGACACCGGGGAGCTGTTTTTT. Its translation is CASSPTGDTGELFF.

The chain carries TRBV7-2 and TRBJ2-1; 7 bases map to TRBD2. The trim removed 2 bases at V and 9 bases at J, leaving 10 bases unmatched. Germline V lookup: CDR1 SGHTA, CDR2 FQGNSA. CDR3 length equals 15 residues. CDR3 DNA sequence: TGTGCCAGCAGCTTACAAACCCGGCGGGAGAGTGAGCAGTTCTTC. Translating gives CASSLQTRRESEQFF.

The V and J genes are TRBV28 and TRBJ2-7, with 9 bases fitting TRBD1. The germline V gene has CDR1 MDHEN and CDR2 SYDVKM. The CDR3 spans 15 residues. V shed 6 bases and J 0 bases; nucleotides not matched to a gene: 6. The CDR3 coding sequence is TGTGCCAGCAGGATAGGGACAGGGAGCTCCTACGAGCAGTACTTC. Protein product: CASRIGTGSSYEQYF.

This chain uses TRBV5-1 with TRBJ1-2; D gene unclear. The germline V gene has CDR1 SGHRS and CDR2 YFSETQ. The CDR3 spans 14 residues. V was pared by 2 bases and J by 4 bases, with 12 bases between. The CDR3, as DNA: TGCGCCAGCAGCTTTAACGTCGGATCCTATGGCTACACCTTC. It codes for CASSFNVGSYGYTF.

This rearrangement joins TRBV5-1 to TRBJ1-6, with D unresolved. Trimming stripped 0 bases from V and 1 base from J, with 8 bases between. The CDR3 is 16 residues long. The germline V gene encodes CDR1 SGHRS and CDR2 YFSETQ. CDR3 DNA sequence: TGCGCCAGCAGCTTGGGTGTTGGATCCTATAATTCACCCCTCCACTTT. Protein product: CASSLGVGSYNSPLHF.

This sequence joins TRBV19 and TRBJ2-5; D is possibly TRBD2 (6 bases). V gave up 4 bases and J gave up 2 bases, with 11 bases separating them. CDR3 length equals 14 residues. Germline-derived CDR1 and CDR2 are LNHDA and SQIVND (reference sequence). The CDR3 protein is CASSRRDLQETQYF. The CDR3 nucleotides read TGTGCCAGTAGTAGACGGGACTTGCAAGAGACCCAGTACTTC.